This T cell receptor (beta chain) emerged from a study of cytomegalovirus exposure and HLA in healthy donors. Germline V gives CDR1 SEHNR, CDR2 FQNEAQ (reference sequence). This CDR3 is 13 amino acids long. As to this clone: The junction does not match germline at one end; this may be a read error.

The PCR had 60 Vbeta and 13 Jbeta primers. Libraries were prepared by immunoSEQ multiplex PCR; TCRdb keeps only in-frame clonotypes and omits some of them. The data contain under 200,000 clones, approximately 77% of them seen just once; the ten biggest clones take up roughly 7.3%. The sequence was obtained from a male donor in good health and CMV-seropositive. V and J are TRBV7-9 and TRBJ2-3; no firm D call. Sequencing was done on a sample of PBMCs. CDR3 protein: CSSSLTSTDTQYF. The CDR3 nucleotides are TGTTCCAGCAGCTTAACTTCCACAGATACGCAGTATTTT.